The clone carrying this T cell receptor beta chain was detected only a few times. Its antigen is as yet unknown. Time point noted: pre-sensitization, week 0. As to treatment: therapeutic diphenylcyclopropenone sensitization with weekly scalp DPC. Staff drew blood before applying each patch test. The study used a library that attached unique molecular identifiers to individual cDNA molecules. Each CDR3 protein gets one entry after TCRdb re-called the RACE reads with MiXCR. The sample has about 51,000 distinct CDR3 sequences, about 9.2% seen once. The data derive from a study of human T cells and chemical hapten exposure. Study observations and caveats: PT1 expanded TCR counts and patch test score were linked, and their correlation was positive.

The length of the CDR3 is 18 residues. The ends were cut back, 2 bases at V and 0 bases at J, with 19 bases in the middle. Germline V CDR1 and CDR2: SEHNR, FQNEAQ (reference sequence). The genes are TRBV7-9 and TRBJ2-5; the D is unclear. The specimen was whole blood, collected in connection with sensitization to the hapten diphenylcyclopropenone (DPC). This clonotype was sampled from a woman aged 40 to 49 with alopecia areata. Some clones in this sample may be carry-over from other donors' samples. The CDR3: CASSLSGFILQYQETQYF. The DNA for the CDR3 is TGTGCCAGCAGCTTAAGTGGTTTCATTTTACAGTACCAAGAGACCCAGTACTTC.